These 30 T cell receptor beta chains share one sample of origin, sequenced in a study of siplizumab effects on memory and regulatory T cells. Cocultured for over five days at 37°C were the mixed lymphocyte reaction cells. These receptors are not linked to any known antigen. Profiling relied on immunoSEQ multiplex PCR, and the TCRdb table lists in-frame clones only, not all of them. The sample consists of approximately 16,000 clones, over 40% of them appearing once. The sample comprised CFSE-low (dividing) CD4+ T cells sorted from an allogeneic mixed lymphocyte reaction. The receptors shown here come from a human donor in good health; the cells came from an allogeneic mixed lymphocyte reaction. Some clones in this sample may be carry-over from other donors' samples.

This chain links TRBV5-8 with TRBJ2-4, with no clear D. This CDR3 has 16 amino acids. The germline V and J ends were trimmed by 0 bases and 0 bases, with 10 bases remaining between them. Germline CDR1 and CDR2: SGHTS and YDEGEE. The CDR3 protein is CASSLGRTLAKNIQYF. The CDR3 DNA is TGTGCCAGCAGCTTGGGACGGACCTTAGCCAAAAACATTCAGTACTTC.

The chain uses TRBV29-1 and TRBJ1-2; a weak D match, TRBD1 (5 bases). Trimming removed 5 bases at V and 8 bases at J, with 18 bases between. This CDR3 is 13 amino acids long. The germline gives CDR1 SQVTM, CDR2 ANQGSEA. The CDR3 region is CSVSPGTPYGYTF. For the CDR3, the DNA is TGCAGCGTTTCACCCGGGACCCCCTACGGCTACACCTTC.

This clone showed up many times. J is TRBJ1-3 and V is TRBV5-4; possibly TRBD1 for D (5 bases). CDR1 and CDR2 from the germline V gene are SGHNT and YYREEE (reference sequence). This CDR3 is 14 amino acids long. Deletions cut 0 bases from V and 4 bases from J, with 8 bases between. This CDR3 is CASSLAGAGNTIYF. CDR3 bases: TGTGCCAGCAGCTTGGCTGGGGCCGGAAACACCATATATTTT.

This clone is classed as medium-sized. The rearrangement joins TRBV19 to TRBJ2-1; 7 nucleotides match TRBD2. Per the germline V gene, CDR1 is LNHDA and CDR2 is SQIVND (reference sequence). V was clipped by 3 bases and J by 2 bases; unmatched bases: 4. The CDR3 loop spans 15 amino acids. The CDR3 region is CASSIHLAAYNEQFF. In DNA form, the CDR3 reads TGTGCCAGTAGTATTCACCTAGCGGCCTACAATGAGCAGTTCTTC. Full variable domain (missing parts from reference TRBV19 and TRBJ2-1): DGGITQSPKYLFRKEGQNVTLSCEQNLNHDAMYWYRQDPGQGLRLIYYSQIVNDFQKGDIAEGYSVSREKKESFPLTVTSAQKNPTAFYLCASSIHLAAYNEQFFGPGTRLTVL.

The sample holds a few counts of this clone. The chain has TRBV9 and TRBJ2-1, with TRBD2 matching 10 bases. The V segment lost 4 bases and the J segment 5 bases; nucleotides outside the gene matches: 3. CDR1 SGDLS and CDR2 YYNGEE come from the germline V gene. The CDR3 has 14 amino acids. The CDR3 DNA reads TGTGCCAGCAGCCTAAGCGGGAGGGACAATGAGCAGTTCTTC. Translation gives CASSLSGRDNEQFF.

This clone is medium-sized. The rearrangement links TRBV7-9 to TRBJ1-2; D is uncertain. The ends were cut back, 5 bases at V and 6 bases at J, with 13 bases in the middle. The CDR3 is 13 amino acids. The germline V gene has CDR1 SEHNR and CDR2 FQNEAQ (reference sequence). The CDR3 DNA follows: TGTGCCAGCAGCCAGGATCTGACGGATGGCTACACCTTC. It translates to CASSQDLTDGYTF.

This clone was seen more than once but under ten times. The chain employs TRBV13 and TRBJ2-7; possible D gene TRBD1, 6 bases. Per the germline V gene, CDR1 is PRHDT and CDR2 is FYEKMQ (reference sequence). The length of the CDR3 is 14 residues. V lost 3 bases and J lost 3, with 12 bases in between. The CDR3 DNA follows: TGTGCCAGCAGCTTGGCGGTGACAGGCTACGAGCAGTACTTC. The encoded protein is CASSLAVTGYEQYF.

J is TRBJ1-5 and V is TRBV7-3, with a tentative D call TRBD1 (5 bases). V shed 4 bases and J shed 7 bases, with 11 bases lying between them. The germline V gene encodes CDR1 SGHTA and CDR2 FQGTGA. This CDR3 comprises 13 residues. The CDR3 DNA sequence: TGTGCCAGCAGCTCCCGCGGGGGACAGCCCCAGCATTTT. It yields the protein CASSSRGGQPQHF.

Only a few counts were recorded for this clone. The chain recombines TRBV5-1 with TRBJ2-6; D call uncertain. Germline V CDR1 and CDR2: SGHRS, YFSETQ. This CDR3 has 14 amino acids. With 9 bases removed from V and 0 bases from J, the gap between germline ends came to 10 bases. CDR3 residues: CAIGHSSGANVLTF. For the CDR3, the DNA is TGCGCCATTGGCCACTCCTCTGGGGCCAACGTCCTGACTTTC.

This clone was seen once. The V call is TRBV6-1, the J call TRBJ1-1; TRBD1 aligns across 10 bases. The V and J ends lost 10 bases and 5 bases, in that order; junction bases with no gene match: 10. From germline, CDR1 is MNHNS and CDR2 SASEGT. There are 14 residues in the CDR3. CDR3 in DNA: TGTGCCAACAGCCTCGACAGGGGGCGGACTGAAGCTTTCTTT. It is translated as CANSLDRGRTEAFF.

The chain has TRBV19 and TRBJ2-1, with 9 bases aligning to TRBD2. Germline loops: CDR1 LNHDA, CDR2 SQIVND (reference sequence). The CDR3 has 18 amino acids. The V and J ends lost 5 bases and 1 base, in that order; junction bases with no gene match: 12. This CDR3 reads CASSSFRASGNSYNEQFF. The CDR3 nucleotides are TGTGCCAGTAGTTCTTTTAGAGCTAGCGGGAATTCCTACAATGAGCAGTTCTTC.

The chain has TRBV2 and TRBJ1-1, with D uncertain. The CDR3 totals 14 residues. The germline V gene has CDR1 SNHLY and CDR2 FYNNEI. V gave up 5 bases and J gave up 5 bases, with 15 bases separating them. As DNA, the CDR3 is TGTGCCAGCAGTCCACGGCCCCGCGGGACTGAAGCTTTCTTT. Residues: CASSPRPRGTEAFF.

With regard to this clone: Its ends do not fully match the called genes, so a read error is possible. The CDR3 DNA sequence: TGTGCCAGCAGTTACTCGTGGACAGGGGATGACTACACCTTC. Translated: CASSYSWTGDDYTF. J is TRBJ1-2 and V is TRBV6-4; 9 nucleotides agree with TRBD1. The CDR3 covers 14 residues. The germline V gene encodes CDR1 MRHNA and CDR2 SNTAGT.

A single count supports this clone. One junction end disagrees with the germline gene, perhaps due to a read error. The V and J genes are TRBV5-1 and TRBJ2-7; D is possibly TRBD1 or TRBD2 (10 bases each). Germline V lookup: CDR1 SGHRS, CDR2 YFSETQ. The CDR3 sequence is 17 residues long. The DNA of the CDR3 is TGCCCCAGCAGCCCACGAGGGACAGGGGATAGCGGGGGGGAGCAGTACTTC. It yields the protein CPSSPRGTGDSGGEQYF. Looking up the rest from reference TRBV5-1 and TRBJ2-7 gives the full variable domain: KAGVTQTPRYLIKTRGQQVTLSCSPISGHRSVSWYQQTPGQGLQFLFEYFSETQRNKGNFPGRFSGRQFSNSRSEMNVSTLELGDSALYLCPSSPRGTGDSGGEQYFGPGTRLTVT.

The chain has TRBV5-1 and TRBJ2-3, with D tentatively TRBD2 (6 bases). The germline V and J ends were trimmed by 7 bases and 2 bases, with 11 bases remaining between them. The CDR3 has 13 residues. Per germline, CDR1 SGHRS and CDR2 YFSETQ. CDR3 sequence: CASCPGDTDTQYF. The CDR3 DNA follows: TGCGCCAGCTGTCCGGGAGACACAGATACGCAGTATTTT.

This clone has a single count. The rearrangement joins TRBV7-2 to TRBJ2-5, with a possible D match to TRBD1 (5 bases). V was pared by 1 base and J by 3 bases, with 15 bases between. Germline-derived CDR1 and CDR2 are SGHTA and FQGNSA. The CDR3 spans 16 residues. The DNA of the CDR3 is TGTGCCAGCAGCTTAGGGGGCGTGCCTGTTAAAGAGACCCAGTACTTC. Protein: CASSLGGVPVKETQYF. Full variable domain (outside the CDR3, taken from reference TRBV7-2 and TRBJ2-5): GAGVSQSPSNKVTEKGKDVELRCDPISGHTALYWYRQSLGQGLEFLIYFQGNSAPDKSGLPSDRFSAERTGGSVSTLTIQRTQQEDSAVYLCASSLGGVPVKETQYFGPGTRLLVL.

In its sample, this clone was seen once. The chain combines TRBV4-2 with TRBJ1-2, with 8 bases matching TRBD1. Germline assignment: CDR1 LGHNA and CDR2 YNFKEQ. CDR3 length: 13 residues. Unmatched junction bases numbered 6, after V lost 5 bases and J lost 7 bases. The CDR3 bases are TGTGCCAGCAGCTCATCAGGGGGCTCTGGCTACACCTTC. Encoded protein: CASSSSGGSGYTF.

The chain joins TRBV7-2 to TRBJ1-5; D may be TRBD1 (6 bases). CDR1 and CDR2 (germline): SGHTA, FQGNSA. The CDR3 consists of 16 residues. Trimming took off 2 bases at V and 4 bases at J, with 15 bases between the two ends. Here the CDR3 DNA reads TGTGCCAGCAGCTTAAGAGGGGGAAGGATTAATCAGCCCCAGCATTTT. Translation gives CASSLRGGRINQPQHF.

The chain has TRBV7-2 and TRBJ2-7; 8 nucleotides line up with TRBD2. The germline V gene has CDR1 SGHTA and CDR2 FQGNSA. The CDR3 runs 15 residues. V lost 4 bases to trimming and J lost 12 bases; unmatched junction nucleotides: 17. CDR3 in DNA: TGTGCCAGCAGCTCATCGGGAGGGCGGGTGATCCCCTTGTACTTC. Protein sequence: CASSSSGGRVIPLYF.

The rearrangement links TRBV30 to TRBJ2-3; 13 bases are a match to TRBD2. Germline V gene sequence: CDR1 GTSNPN, CDR2 SVGIG (reference sequence). The ends lost 2 bases at V and 4 bases at J; junction bases unmatched: 3. This CDR3 region has 15 residues. The CDR3 bases are TGTGCCTGGAGTCCAGGACTAGCGGGAGCAGATACGCAGTATTTT. Translation: CAWSPGLAGADTQYF.

This sequence joins TRBV4-1 and TRBJ2-5; 7 bases map to TRBD2. V trimming: 0 bases; J trimming: 6 bases; junction bases outside the gene matches: 22. This CDR3 has 20 residues. Per germline, CDR1 MGHRA and CDR2 YSYEKL. The CDR3 loop reads CASSQDQRASGTLRVQTQYF. The CDR3 bases are TGCGCCAGCAGCCAAGATCAGCGGGCTAGCGGAACACTGAGGGTTCAGACCCAGTACTTC.

The chain carries TRBV5-1 and TRBJ1-1; perhaps TRBD1 as D (5 bases). Trimming cost V 4 bases and J 1 base, with 14 bases left between them. This CDR3 region has 15 residues. Looked up from germline, CDR1 is SGHRS and CDR2 is YFSETQ. CDR3 nucleotide sequence: TGCGCCAGCAGCCTACTTACTACAGGGAACACTGAAGCTTTCTTT. This encodes CASSLLTTGNTEAFF.

The V gene is TRBV2, the J gene TRBJ2-2, with a tentative D call TRBD1 (6 bases). Germline loops: CDR1 SNHLY, CDR2 FYNNEI. With 6 bases removed from V and 0 bases from J, the gap between germline ends came to 8 bases. This CDR3 spans 14 amino acids. The chain's CDR3 is CASRGHSNTGELFF. The CDR3 bases are TGTGCCAGCAGGGGACATTCGAACACCGGGGAGCTGTTTTTT.

This clone was seen a few times. J is TRBJ1-1 and V is TRBV2; D is perhaps TRBD1 (6 bases). V gave up 8 bases and J gave up 0 bases, with 13 bases separating them. The CDR3 runs to 14 residues. CDR1 is SNHLY and CDR2 is FYNNEI in the germline V gene. CDR3 in DNA: TGTGCCAGCCTGTACAGGGTCCTGAACACTGAAGCTTTCTTT. Its translation: CASLYRVLNTEAFF.

This rearrangement joins TRBV6-1 to TRBJ2-5; D gene ambiguous. V was trimmed by 5 bases and J by 7 bases, leaving 11 bases between them. The CDR3 is 12 residues long. Germline V lookup: CDR1 MNHNS, CDR2 SASEGT. The CDR3 DNA follows: TGTGCCAGCAGTCCTAGGGCTGGGACCCAGTACTTC. Translation: CASSPRAGTQYF.

The genes are TRBV6-6 and TRBJ2-7, with 12 bases matching TRBD2. This CDR3 has 15 residues. From germline, CDR1 is MNHNY and CDR2 SVGAGI (reference sequence). V shed 6 bases and J 3 bases; nucleotides not matched to a gene: 6. CDR3 nucleotide sequence: TGTGCCAGCAGGTCGCTAGCGGGAGGGTTCTACGAGCAGTACTTC. Translation: CASRSLAGGFYEQYF.

This clone was seen a handful of times. The gene calls are TRBV7-2 and TRBJ2-2; 8 positions agree with TRBD2. Germline CDR1 SGHTA, CDR2 FQGNSA. Trimming at V came to 2 bases and at J to 6 bases, leaving 11 bases not matched to a gene. The CDR3 contains 17 residues. This CDR3 is CASSLFPAGVGAGELFF. The CDR3 nucleotides are TGTGCCAGCAGCTTATTTCCAGCGGGAGTGGGTGCCGGGGAGCTGTTTTTT.

The gene calls are TRBV28 and TRBJ1-2; the D gene is possibly TRBD1 (6 bases). The CDR3 contains 14 residues. Germline V gene data show CDR1 as MDHEN and CDR2 as SYDVKM. V gave up 10 bases and J gave up 2 bases, with 17 bases separating them. In DNA form, the CDR3 reads TGTGCCACCGGGGTGGGGGCAGGGAACTATGGCTACACCTTC. The encoded protein is CATGVGAGNYGYTF.

V usage is TRBV11-3 and J usage is TRBJ2-4; D is possibly TRBD1 (5 bases). From germline, CDR1 is SGHNT and CDR2 YENEEA. This CDR3 comprises 16 residues. V lost 5 bases and J 7 bases, leaving 21 bases between the germline ends. The CDR3 DNA follows: TGTGCCAGCAGCCCTCGGCGCCCCCCCCCAGGGAACATTCAGTACTTC. The encoded protein is CASSPRRPPPGNIQYF.

By sample fraction, this clone is medium-sized. V usage is TRBV6-5 and J usage is TRBJ2-1, with 8 bases aligning to TRBD2. This CDR3 region has 15 residues. Germline lookup yields CDR1 MNHEY and CDR2 SVGAGI. J was trimmed by 8 bases and V by 4 bases; bases with no gene match: 10. The CDR3 DNA reads TGTGCCAGCAGTTTTGTCCCGGGAGGGTTCCATGAGCAGTTCTTC. Protein: CASSFVPGGFHEQFF.